Below are 14 T cell receptor beta chains sequenced from a single sample in a study of shared clonotypes between healthy human individuals. The protocol was immunoSEQ multiplex PCR, while the TCRdb copy is restricted to in-frame clones and leaves out a portion. The data show about 1.5 million clones, 95% to 99% seen once. Sequencing input: naive CD4+ T cells sorted from blood. The subset denotes: CD45RA+ positively selected. These TCRs come from a man between 25 and 39 years old in good health.

The rearrangement links TRBV27 to TRBJ1-1; weak D call: TRBD1 (6 bases). Trimming shortened V by 2 bases and J by 5 bases, and 18 bases separated the two germline ends. This CDR3 contains 16 residues. The germline V gene has CDR1 MNHEY and CDR2 SMNVEV (reference sequence). DNA of the CDR3: TGTGCCAGCAGTTTAAAGAACAGGGTCGGAAATACTGAAGCTTTCTTT. Protein product: CASSLKNRVGNTEAFF.

This clone was recorded only once. The V gene is TRBV7-9, the J gene TRBJ2-1; 9 bases map to TRBD2. The V segment lost 3 bases and the J segment 0 bases; nucleotides outside the gene matches: 6. Germline assignment: CDR1 SEHNR and CDR2 FQNEAQ (reference sequence). This CDR3 comprises 17 residues. The CDR3, as DNA: TGTGCCAGCAGCTTGGGACTAGCTGTGAGCTCCTACAATGAGCAGTTCTTC. It yields the protein CASSLGLAVSSYNEQFF.

The chain couples TRBV5-6 to TRBJ2-5, with unresolved D. The germline V and J ends were trimmed by 6 bases and 0 bases, with 9 bases remaining between them. Germline V gene sequence: CDR1 SGHDT, CDR2 YYEEEE. The CDR3 is 13 amino acids. CDR3 in DNA: TGTGCCAGCAAACAGACTCACCAAGAGACCCAGTACTTC. It is translated as CASKQTHQETQYF.

The chain employs TRBV5-6 and TRBJ2-7; D gene uncertain. The germline gives CDR1 SGHDT, CDR2 YYEEEE. The CDR3 runs 14 residues. Deletions cut 0 bases from V and 4 bases from J, with 11 bases between. The CDR3 region has the DNA TGTGCCAGCAGCTTGGGGGGTTATAATTACGAGCAGTACTTC. It is translated as CASSLGGYNYEQYF.

The V gene is TRBV4-1, the J gene TRBJ2-7; 7 positions agree with TRBD2. The CDR3 has 15 residues. Trimming took 2 bases from V and 7 from J; bases not matched to a gene: 11. The germline CDR1 and CDR2 sequences are MGHRA and YSYEKL. In DNA, the CDR3 is TGCGCCAGCAGCCAACTGCTAGCGGACCTTCGGGAGCAGTACTTC. This gives the protein CASSQLLADLREQYF.

The J gene is TRBJ1-2, the V gene TRBV29-1; 8 bases match TRBD1. Germline lookup yields CDR1 SQVTM and CDR2 ANQGSEA. The J segment lost 5 bases and the V segment lost 7 bases, leaving 9 bases of the junction unmatched. The CDR3 covers 13 residues. CDR3 loop: CSASDRGGYGYTF. DNA for the CDR3: TGCAGCGCCTCAGACAGGGGAGGATATGGCTACACCTTC.

The sample holds a few counts of this clone. This CDR3 is also generated by other DNA sequences in the sample. This chain joins TRBV28 and TRBJ2-7; no clear D gene. Germline CDR1 is MDHEN and CDR2 is SYDVKM. V lost 3 bases to trimming and J lost 0 bases, with 3 bases between them. This CDR3 is built from 12 residues. CDR3 DNA: TGTGCCAGCAGTTTGGGCTCCTACGAGCAGTACTTC. Translation gives CASSLGSYEQYF.

CDR3 protein: CASSHRQGAGTGELFF. For the CDR3, the DNA is TGTGCCAGCAGTCACAGACAGGGGGCGGGCACCGGGGAGCTGTTTTTT. The chain joins TRBV28 to TRBJ2-2; 10 bases map to TRBD1. Germline V gives CDR1 MDHEN, CDR2 SYDVKM. J lost 4 bases, V lost 5 bases, and 7 bases had no gene match. The CDR3 is 16 amino acids.

This chain's CDR3 is CASSVGNSGMVDEQFF. DNA of the CDR3: TGTGCCAGCAGCGTAGGAAATAGCGGGATGGTTGATGAGCAGTTCTTC. This rearrangement joins TRBV9 to TRBJ2-1; the match to TRBD2 covers 8 bases. Germline CDR1 SGDLS, CDR2 YYNGEE. The CDR3 is 16 amino acids. The junction had 10 bases not matched to a gene; V was cut back by 0 bases and J by 8 bases.

The V gene is TRBV13, the J gene TRBJ2-7, with 7 bases that match TRBD2. Per germline, CDR1 PRHDT and CDR2 FYEKMQ (reference sequence). The CDR3 length is 16 residues. V trimming: 6 bases; J trimming: 2 bases; junction bases outside the gene matches: 13. The CDR3 coding sequence is TGTGCCAGCAGACGGACCGGGACTATCTTACCCTACGAGCAGTACTTC. Translating gives CASRRTGTILPYEQYF.

The CDR3 DNA reads as TGCGCCAGCAGCTTAAACGTTCTGTGGGACAGGGGCTACGAGCAGTACTTC. This sequence encodes CASSLNVLWDRGYEQYF. The chain uses TRBV5-1 and TRBJ2-7; 10 bases fit TRBD1. This CDR3 comprises 17 residues. Trimming at V came to 2 bases and at J to 3 bases, leaving 11 bases not matched to a gene. Germline CDR1 reads SGHRS; CDR2 reads YFSETQ.

V usage is TRBV5-8 and J usage is TRBJ2-2; D is ambiguous. Looked up from germline, CDR1 is SGHTS and CDR2 is YDEGEE. V gave up 0 bases and J gave up 8 bases, with 11 bases separating them. The CDR3 has 14 residues. The CDR3, as DNA: TGTGCCAGCAGCTTGGGAGGTGGGCGAGGGGAGCTGTTTTTT. Protein product: CASSLGGGRGELFF.

This clone appeared a single time. V gene TRBV5-1 combines with J gene TRBJ1-1; D may be TRBD1 (6 bases). Trimming left V 0 bases short and J 3 bases short, with 15 bases between. CDR3 length: 16 residues. The germline V gene has CDR1 SGHRS and CDR2 YFSETQ. DNA for the CDR3: TGCGCCAGCAGCTTGGCTGGGGGCGGGTTGGACACTGAAGCTTTCTTT. Amino acid sequence: CASSLAGGGLDTEAFF.

The chain carries TRBV5-6 and TRBJ2-1; 13 nucleotides line up with TRBD2. The J segment lost 8 bases and the V segment lost 2 bases, leaving 4 bases of the junction unmatched. Germline CDR1 is SGHDT and CDR2 is YYEEEE. The CDR3 runs to 15 residues. This CDR3 is CASSFTSGREYEQFF. Written as DNA, the CDR3 is TGTGCCAGCAGCTTTACTAGCGGGAGGGAATATGAGCAGTTCTTC.